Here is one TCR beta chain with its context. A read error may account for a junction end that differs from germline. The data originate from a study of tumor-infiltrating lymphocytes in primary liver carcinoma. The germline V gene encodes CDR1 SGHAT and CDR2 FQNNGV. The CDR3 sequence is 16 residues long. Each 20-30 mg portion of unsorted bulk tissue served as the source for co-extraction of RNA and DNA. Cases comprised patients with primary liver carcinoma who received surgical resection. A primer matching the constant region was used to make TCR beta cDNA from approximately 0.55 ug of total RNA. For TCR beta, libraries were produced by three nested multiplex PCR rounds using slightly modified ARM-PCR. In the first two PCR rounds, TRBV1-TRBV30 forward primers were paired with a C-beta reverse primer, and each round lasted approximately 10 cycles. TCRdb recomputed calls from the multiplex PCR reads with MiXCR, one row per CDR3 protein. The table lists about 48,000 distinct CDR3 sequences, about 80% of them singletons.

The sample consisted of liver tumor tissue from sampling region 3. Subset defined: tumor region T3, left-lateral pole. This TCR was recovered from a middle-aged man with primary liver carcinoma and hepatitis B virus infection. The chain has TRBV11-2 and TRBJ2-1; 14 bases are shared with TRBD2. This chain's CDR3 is CDSGYSSTSGRGGVFF. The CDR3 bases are TGTGACAGCGGCTACTCTTCGACTAGCGGGAGGGGAGGCGTGTTCTTC.